Below are 29 T cell receptor beta chains sequenced from a single sample in a study of blood T cell repertoires in COVID-19. The protocol was immunoSEQ multiplex PCR, while the TCRdb copy is restricted to in-frame clones and leaves out a portion. The sample has approximately 120,000 clones, around 85% seen once. Input material: peripheral blood. The receptors come from a woman older than 75 with COVID-19, enrolled during active disease.

V is TRBV27 and J is TRBJ1-6; 8 nucleotides match TRBD1. Germline trimming cut 2 bases from V and 10 bases from J; bases unmatched to any gene: 1. In germline, CDR1 is MNHEY, CDR2 SMNVEV (reference sequence). The CDR3 totals 13 residues. The CDR3 region has the DNA TGTGCCAGCAGTTTAAGACAGGGGTCACCCCTCCACTTT. Amino acid sequence: CASSLRQGSPLHF.

The chain has TRBV5-1 and TRBJ1-5, with 8 positions matching TRBD1. The CDR3 covers 14 residues. Trimming took 4 bases from V and 6 from J; bases not matched to a gene: 6. Germline CDR1 and CDR2: SGHRS and YFSETQ. As DNA, the CDR3 is TGCGCCAGCAGCCCTGGACAGGGTGGTCAGCCCCAGCATTTT. The encoded protein is CASSPGQGGQPQHF.

This clone is a singleton in its sample. The chain combines TRBV7-2 with TRBJ1-2, with 7 bases matching TRBD1. The V segment lost 5 bases and the J segment 4 bases; nucleotides outside the gene matches: 7. This CDR3 region has 14 residues. Looked up from germline, CDR1 is SGHTA and CDR2 is FQGNSA. The CDR3 bases are TGTGCCAGCAGCACCGCGGGACAGAGCTATGGCTACACCTTC. It encodes CASSTAGQSYGYTF.

The chain combines TRBV15 with TRBJ2-5, with a weak D call TRBD1 (6 bases). V was pared by 5 bases and J by 4 bases, with 14 bases between. The germline V gene has CDR1 LNHNV and CDR2 YYDKDF (reference sequence). The CDR3 covers 14 residues. The CDR3 DNA sequence: TGTGCCACCAGCCCCCGGGACACGGGAGAGACCCAGTACTTC. Protein: CATSPRDTGETQYF.

The V and J genes are TRBV7-9 and TRBJ1-1, with no clear D. The CDR3 extends over 14 amino acids. The germline V gene has CDR1 SEHNR and CDR2 FQNEAQ (reference sequence). Trimming stripped 1 base from V and 3 bases from J, with 9 bases between. The CDR3 DNA sequence: TGTGCCAGCAGCTTAGGCTCCGGTGACACTGAAGCTTTCTTT. It encodes CASSLGSGDTEAFF.

The chain recombines TRBV6-1 with TRBJ2-1; the D gene is possibly TRBD2 (5 bases). The CDR3 consists of 15 residues. Trimming took 1 base from V and 2 from J, leaving 9 bases between them. Germline V gene lookup returns CDR1 MNHNS and CDR2 SASEGT. CDR3 amino acids: CASSEVGGAYNEQFF. The CDR3 nucleotides read TGTGCCAGCAGTGAAGTAGGAGGAGCCTACAATGAGCAGTTCTTC.

V and J are TRBV4-2 and TRBJ2-7; 9 nucleotides align to TRBD2. The ends lost 1 base at V and 3 bases at J; junction bases unmatched: 7. Germline CDR1 and CDR2: LGHNA and YNFKEQ. The CDR3 is 16 amino acids. CDR3 region: CASSQVWASGNYEQYF. CDR3 coding DNA: TGTGCCAGCAGCCAAGTGTGGGCTAGCGGGAACTACGAGCAGTACTTC.

This sequence joins TRBV19 and TRBJ1-5; the D gene is possibly TRBD1 (5 bases). This CDR3 has 19 residues. V lost 3 bases to trimming and J lost 7 bases, with 28 bases between them. Germline CDR1 reads LNHDA; CDR2 reads SQIVND (reference sequence). The chain's CDR3 is CASSIWGGEQKNIWQPQHF. The CDR3 nucleotides read TGTGCCAGTAGTATTTGGGGCGGGGAACAGAAAAATATTTGGCAGCCCCAGCATTTT.

The chain carries TRBV6-5 and TRBJ1-1; D unresolved. The CDR3 runs 13 residues. Germline values: CDR1 MNHEY, CDR2 SVGAGI. Trimming shortened V by 6 bases and J by 6 bases, and 14 bases separated the two germline ends. The CDR3 bases are TGTGCCAGCAGCCATCAGAGGATCGCTGAAGCTTTCTTT. Protein: CASSHQRIAEAFF.

The chain recombines TRBV5-1 with TRBJ1-4, with TRBD1 matching 8 bases. After removal of 3 bases from V and 8 bases from J, the junction contained 9 bases not matched to a gene. Per germline, CDR1 SGHRS and CDR2 YFSETQ. The CDR3 extends over 15 amino acids. CDR3 coding DNA: TGCGCCAGCAGCTCGATGGACAGGGTCGGCGAAAAACTGTTTTTT. Its protein product is CASSSMDRVGEKLFF.

This chain uses TRBV29-1 with TRBJ1-1; D unresolved. The germline CDR1 and CDR2 sequences are SQVTM and ANQGSEA. Trimming cost V 6 bases and J 0 bases, with 14 bases left between them. The CDR3 runs 14 residues. CDR3 sequence: CSVPGLIMNTEAFF. The CDR3 DNA follows: TGCAGCGTCCCAGGACTGATCATGAACACTGAAGCTTTCTTT.

A single count supports this clone. The chain uses TRBV4-3 and TRBJ1-1, with no clear D. Germline-derived CDR1 and CDR2 are LGHNA and YSLEER. This CDR3 is built from 14 residues. V shed 0 bases and J shed 4 bases, with 9 bases lying between them. The CDR3 protein is CASSQDLVPTEAFF. CDR3 bases: TGCGCCAGCAGCCAAGATTTAGTGCCCACTGAAGCTTTCTTT.

The rearrangement links TRBV7-9 to TRBJ2-1, with 7 bases identical to TRBD2. With 2 bases clipped from V and 6 bases from J, the junction kept 7 bases outside the gene matches. Germline V CDR1 and CDR2: SEHNR, FQNEAQ (reference sequence). The CDR3 consists of 15 residues. CDR3 sequence reads: CASSLNTGGGNEQFF. The CDR3, as DNA: TGTGCCAGCAGCTTAAATACGGGAGGAGGCAATGAGCAGTTCTTC.

The V gene is TRBV6-2 or TRBV6-3, the J gene TRBJ1-5; possibly TRBD1 for D (5 bases). Per germline, CDR1 MNHEY and CDR2 SVGEGT. This CDR3 is built from 20 residues. The V end lost 2 bases, the J end lost 0 bases, and 23 bases lay between the germline ends. CDR3 bases: TGTGCCAGCAGTTACGGGACTGTGTGGCAGGGCGCATATAGCAATCAGCCCCAGCATTTT. Its translation: CASSYGTVWQGAYSNQPQHF.

This chain joins TRBV7-2 and TRBJ2-7; D call uncertain. V lost 5 bases and J 5 bases, leaving 13 bases between the germline ends. The CDR3 spans 13 residues. Germline V lookup: CDR1 SGHTA, CDR2 FQGNSA. The DNA of the CDR3 is TGTGCCAGCAGCACTCCAATCCGCCACGAGCAGTACTTC. Encoded protein: CASSTPIRHEQYF.

The CDR3 spells CASSDSPGGAMRGNTIYF. In DNA form, the CDR3 reads TGTGCCAGCAGCGATTCCCCCGGAGGCGCGATGAGGGGAAACACCATATATTTT. The chain carries TRBV9 and TRBJ1-3; D gene uncertain. The CDR3 contains 18 residues. Germline values: CDR1 SGDLS, CDR2 YYNGEE. V dropped 3 bases and J dropped 4 bases, with 23 bases sitting between them. The variable domain in full, completed from reference TRBV9 and TRBJ1-3, reads DSGVTQTPKHLITATGQRVTLRCSPRSGDLSVYWYQQSLDQGLQFLIQYYNGEERAKGNILERFSAQQFPDLHSELNLSSLELGDSALYFCASSDSPGGAMRGNTIYFGEGSWLTVV.

The rearrangement joins TRBV10-3 to TRBJ2-7, with 8 bases lining up with TRBD1. The V gene's germline CDR1 is ENHRY and CDR2 SYGVKD. This CDR3 is 14 amino acids long. V lost 4 bases and J lost 5; bases outside the gene matches: 7. The CDR3 protein is CAISGTGNSHEQYF. The CDR3 DNA reads as TGTGCCATCAGTGGGACAGGGAATTCCCACGAGCAGTACTTC.

The chain couples TRBV3-1 (or the pseudogene TRBV3-2) to TRBJ2-1, with 10 bases lining up with TRBD2. V lost 4 bases, J lost 8 bases, and 8 bases stayed unmatched. CDR1 is LGHDT, CDR2 YNNKEL, per germline (reference sequence). The CDR3 is 15 amino acids. The CDR3 region has the DNA TGTGCCAGCAGCCCTACTAGCGGGATCCCCCATGAGCAGTTCTTC. It specifies CASSPTSGIPHEQFF.

The V and J genes are TRBV7-2 and TRBJ1-6, with 9 bases aligning to TRBD1. J lost 7 bases, V lost 5 bases, and 9 bases had no gene match. This CDR3 comprises 16 residues. From germline, CDR1 is SGHTA and CDR2 FQGNSA. CDR3 sequence: CASSPIVGQGNSPLHF. CDR3 DNA: TGTGCCAGCAGCCCCATTGTCGGACAGGGGAATTCACCCCTCCACTTT.

The chain uses TRBV24-1 and TRBJ2-3, with TRBD2 identical over 14 bases. The V segment lost 4 bases and the J segment 8 bases; nucleotides outside the gene matches: 7. CDR1 and CDR2 (germline): KGHDR, SFDVKD. The CDR3 length is 16 residues. The CDR3 DNA reads TGTGCCACCAGTGACACGGGACTAGCGGGAGTGGGTACGCAGTATTTT. It codes for CATSDTGLAGVGTQYF.

The chain is built from TRBV9 and TRBJ2-5; 7 bases are shared with TRBD1. CDR1 SGDLS and CDR2 YYNGEE come from the germline V gene. The CDR3 is 16 residues long. V lost 4 bases, J lost 4 bases, and 13 bases stayed unmatched. CDR3 coding DNA: TGTGCCAGCAGCCCAAAACAGGGGATCCCTAGAGAGACCCAGTACTTC. It yields the protein CASSPKQGIPRETQYF.

The V and J genes are TRBV7-8 and TRBJ1-1; perhaps TRBD1 as D (6 bases). V lost 5 bases and J lost 11, with 21 bases in between. The CDR3 has 14 residues. Germline assignment: CDR1 SGHVS and CDR2 FQNEAQ. The DNA of the CDR3 is TGTGCCAGCAGCCAGGGAAACAGCGGACAGTCGGCTTTCTTT. It codes for CASSQGNSGQSAFF. Filled out from reference TRBV7-8 and TRBJ1-1, the complete variable domain reads GAGVSQSPRYKVAKRGQDVALRCDPISGHVSLFWYQQALGQGPEFLTYFQNEAQLDKSGLPSDRFFAERPEGSVSTLKIQRTQQEDSAVYLCASSQGNSGQSAFFGQGTRLTVV.

The V call is TRBV10-3, the J call TRBJ2-1, with 12 bases that match TRBD2. J lost 8 bases, V lost 7 bases, and 3 bases had no gene match. Germline CDR1 and CDR2: ENHRY and SYGVKD. CDR3 length: 13 residues. CDR3 bases: TGTGCCATCACCGGGACTAGCGGGTATGAGCAGTTCTTC. Protein sequence: CAITGTSGYEQFF.

CDR3 loop: CATAGFGTDTQYF. The CDR3 nucleotides read TGTGCCACCGCGGGGTTTGGCACAGATACGCAGTATTTT. V gene TRBV19 combines with J gene TRBJ2-3, with TRBD2 as a possible D gene (6 bases). Germline assignment: CDR1 LNHDA and CDR2 SQIVND (reference sequence). V dropped 10 bases and J dropped 1 base, with 12 bases sitting between them. The CDR3 consists of 13 residues.

The chain employs TRBV28 and TRBJ2-1, with 14 positions matching TRBD2. V lost 5 bases and J lost 6; bases outside the gene matches: 6. Germline CDR1 and CDR2: MDHEN and SYDVKM. The CDR3 totals 16 residues. CDR3 in DNA: TGTGCCAGCAGTGCGGGACTAGCGGGAGTTGGCAATGAGCAGTTCTTC. Its protein is CASSAGLAGVGNEQFF.

The chain has TRBV5-8 and TRBJ2-7; possible D gene TRBD1, 5 bases. V was trimmed by 5 bases and J by 3 bases, leaving 9 bases between them. Germline V gene sequence: CDR1 SGHTS, CDR2 YDEGEE. The CDR3 loop spans 12 amino acids. CDR3 in amino acids: CASSQTGYEQYF. CDR3 sequence (DNA): TGTGCCAGCAGTCAAACAGGCTACGAGCAGTACTTC.

The gene calls are TRBV29-1 and TRBJ2-1; 10 positions match TRBD2. J lost 8 bases, V lost 0 bases, and 13 bases had no gene match. The CDR3 consists of 17 residues. CDR1 and CDR2 from the germline V gene are SQVTM and ANQGSEA. The CDR3 nucleotides read TGCAGCGTTGAAGATCATGTCACTAGCGGGACTTCGGATGAGCAGTTCTTC. This codes for CSVEDHVTSGTSDEQFF.

This clone was seen a few times. V gene TRBV7-9 combines with J gene TRBJ1-1, with D possibly TRBD1 on 5 matching bases. CDR3 length: 14 residues. Germline V gene sequence: CDR1 SEHNR, CDR2 FQNEAQ (reference sequence). The V gene lost 5 bases and the J gene lost 9 bases, with 19 bases spanning the gap. The CDR3 loop is CASSAGAATEKAFF. The CDR3 DNA reads TGTGCCAGCAGCGCTGGGGCGGCCACGGAGAAAGCTTTCTTT.

The chain combines TRBV5-4 with TRBJ2-2; TRBD1 aligns across 7 bases. Germline values: CDR1 SGHNT, CDR2 YYREEE (reference sequence). The length of the CDR3 is 18 residues. With V trimmed by 0 bases and J by 6 bases, 14 bases remained unmatched. For the CDR3, the DNA is TGTGCCAGCAGCTTGGCCCGGGACAGCGATTTCGCGGCCGGGGAGCTGTTTTTT. Its translation is CASSLARDSDFAAGELFF.